This T cell receptor (beta chain) was recovered during a study of OX40 agonist ivuxolimab in advanced cancers. People who had autoimmune disease history or systemic immunosuppression were excluded. Sequenced by immunoSEQ multiplex PCR; TCRdb stores in-frame clones only, minus some. The table lists 45,000 or so clones, approximately 80% of them singletons. This clone was picked up a small number of times. Trimming shortened V by 3 bases and J by 5 bases, and 16 bases separated the two germline ends. Germline V lookup: CDR1 SNHLY, CDR2 FYNNEI. This CDR3 region has 15 residues. This material consisted of CD4+ or CD8+ T cells sorted from blood, taken in a trial of the OX40 agonist ivuxolimab. The chain has TRBV2 and TRBJ2-5; perhaps TRBD2 as D (5 bases). The TCR comes from an adult with an advanced solid tumor such as melanoma, head and neck, liver or kidney cancer. The CDR3: CASSDRLAQSETQYF. CDR3 bases: TGTGCCAGCAGTGATAGGCTAGCCCAATCGGAGACCCAGTACTTC.